The present T cell receptor (beta chain) was sequenced within a study of blood T cell repertoires in COVID-19. The CDR3 sequence is 13 residues long. V lost 9 bases to trimming and J lost 0 bases, with 11 bases between them. Germline loops: CDR1 SNHLY, CDR2 FYNNEI. Data came from immunoSEQ multiplex PCR; TCRdb stores just in-frame clones and leaves some out. The sample records 150,000 to 200,000 clones, approximately 79% being singletons. This TCR came from a woman of 80 years or more with acute or convalescent COVID-19. The sequenced material came from peripheral blood. The chain is built from TRBV2 and TRBJ1-2, with D unresolved. CDR3 region: CASKTGANYGYTF. Written as DNA, the CDR3 is TGTGCCAGTAAAACCGGGGCTAACTATGGCTACACCTTC.